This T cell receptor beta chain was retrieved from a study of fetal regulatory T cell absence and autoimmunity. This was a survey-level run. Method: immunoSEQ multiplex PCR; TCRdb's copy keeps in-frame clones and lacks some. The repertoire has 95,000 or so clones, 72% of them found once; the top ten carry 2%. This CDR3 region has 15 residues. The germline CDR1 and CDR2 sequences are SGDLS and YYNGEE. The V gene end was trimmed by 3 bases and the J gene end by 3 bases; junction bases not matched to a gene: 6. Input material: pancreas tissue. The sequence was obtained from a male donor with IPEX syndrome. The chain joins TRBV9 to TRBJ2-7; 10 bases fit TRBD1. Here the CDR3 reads CASSAGTGALYEQYF. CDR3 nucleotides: TGTGCCAGCAGCGCCGGGACAGGGGCCCTCTACGAGCAGTACTTC.